This TCR beta chain was profiled in a study of identical twins. The donors were all healthy and Caucasian. This clonotype came up a few times. TCRdb analysed the 5' RACE reads with MiXCR anew, one entry per CDR3 protein. The profile shows roughly 230,000 distinct CDR3 sequences, roughly 8% of them singletons. The length of the CDR3 is 15 residues. The V segment lost 0 bases and the J segment 7 bases; nucleotides outside the gene matches: 4. CDR1 is LGHNA and CDR2 is YSLEER in the germline V gene. The sample was also linked to a second study, of yellow fever vaccine responses in identical twins. That paper adds: Twins' vaccine T cell responses reportedly seemed partly convergent and partly personalized.

Sequencing was performed on CD8+ T cells sorted from blood. The genes are TRBV4-3 and TRBJ1-4; 8 bases align to TRBD1. This clonotype was obtained from a young woman in good health. The CDR3 region has the DNA TGCGCCAGCAGCCAAGATCGACAGGGGCTTGAAAAACTGTTTTTT. Residues: CASSQDRQGLEKLFF.